This TCR beta chain stems from a study of OX40 agonist ivuxolimab in advanced cancers. The CDR3 covers 15 residues. CDR1 and CDR2 (germline): LNHDA, SQIVND (reference sequence). V lost 5 bases to trimming and J lost 0 bases, with 13 bases between them. Sequenced by immunoSEQ multiplex PCR; TCRdb stores in-frame clones only, minus some. Of around 100,000 clones detected, around 93% appear once; the ten largest clones hold about 0.51%. This specimen was CD4+ or CD8+ T cells sorted from blood, taken in a trial of the OX40 agonist ivuxolimab. The receptor was derived from an adult with an advanced solid tumor such as melanoma, head and neck, liver or kidney cancer. The chain is built from TRBV19 and TRBJ1-2, with a weak D call TRBD1 (6 bases). CDR3 sequence: CASSRQALSNYGYTF. The CDR3 DNA follows: TGTGCCAGTAGTCGACAGGCCCTCTCTAACTATGGCTACACCTTC.